This T cell receptor beta chain was recovered during a study of T cell changes during pregnancy in multiple sclerosis. The CDR3 length is 12 residues. Trimming took off 7 bases at V and 0 bases at J, with 6 bases between the two ends. Germline CDR1 reads MNHNY; CDR2 reads SVGAGI (reference sequence). TCRdb keeps only in-frame clones here, not all; method: immunoSEQ multiplex PCR. Here the sample spans 70,000 to 95,000 clones, about 92% being singletons. The receptor's source is a female donor in good health, enrolled as a control in a pregnancy study. Source: peripheral blood, taken after pregnancy. The V call is TRBV6-6, the J call TRBJ1-1, with D hard to call. The CDR3 bases are TGTGCCAGCACGAGGGTGAACACTGAAGCTTTCTTT. This codes for CASTRVNTEAFF.